These 5 T cell receptor beta chains were sequenced from one sample in a study of blood T cells in healthy people across ages. Next came a second PCR, run for about 7 to 12 cycles, which used a sample-barcoded 5' primer along with a J-beta primer mix. Using its own MiXCR run on the 5' RACE reads, TCRdb lists one record per CDR3 protein. The data show 650,000 to 800,000 distinct CDR3 sequences, roughly 44% seen once. Sequencing input: blood. The receptors shown here come from a man in his sixties in good health.

The sample holds a few counts of this clonotype. This chain connects TRBV6-6 to TRBJ2-7; 7 nucleotides line up with TRBD1. CDR3 length: 15 amino acids. The V gene end was trimmed by 6 bases and the J gene end by 1 base; junction bases not matched to a gene: 9. The germline V gene encodes CDR1 MNHNY and CDR2 SVGAGI (reference sequence). In DNA form, the CDR3 reads TGTGCCAGCAGAGGACAGGCCATGAGGTCCTACGAGCAGTACTTC. Translating it yields CASRGQAMRSYEQYF.

The V call is TRBV6-2 or TRBV6-3, the J call TRBJ1-2; TRBD1 matches at 7 bases. V gave up 7 bases and J gave up 8 bases; unmatched junction bases: 10. Germline values: CDR1 MNHEY, CDR2 SVGEGT. The CDR3 totals 13 residues. The CDR3 nucleotides read TGTGCCAGCAACGACAGGGATGGGGGCGGCTACACCTTC. It is translated as CASNDRDGGGYTF.

This clonotype was counted only a few times. The chain uses TRBV6-6 and TRBJ2-1, with D perhaps TRBD1 or TRBD2 (5 bases each). CDR3 size: 13 residues. The V and J ends lost 5 bases and 11 bases respectively, with 16 bases between them. Germline values: CDR1 MNHNY, CDR2 SVGAGI (reference sequence). CDR3 in amino acids: CASSRWPGGQQFF. The DNA for the CDR3 is TGTGCCAGCAGTCGCTGGCCTGGGGGTCAGCAGTTCTTC.

The chain uses TRBV12-3 or TRBV12-4 and TRBJ1-6; D may be TRBD1 (6 bases). Trimming pared 7 bases from V and 5 bases from J, leaving 15 bases between. The CDR3 has 15 residues. The DNA of the CDR3 is TGTGCCAGCAACCAGGGGCTAGGCAATAATTCACCCCTCCACTTT. It encodes CASNQGLGNNSPLHF.

This clonotype occurred a few times. This chain joins TRBV9 and TRBJ2-1; TRBD1 matches at 10 bases. Germline V gives CDR1 SGDLS, CDR2 YYNGEE. With 3 bases clipped from V and 8 bases from J, the junction kept 2 bases outside the gene matches. The CDR3 extends over 13 amino acids. In DNA form, the CDR3 reads TGTGCCAGCAGCGCGACAGGGGGCCATGAGCAGTTCTTC. Encoded protein: CASSATGGHEQFF. The variable domain in full, completed from reference TRBV9 and TRBJ2-1, reads DSGVTQTPKHLITATGQRVTLRCSPRSGDLSVYWYQQSLDQGLQFLIQYYNGEERAKGNILERFSAQQFPDLHSELNLSSLELGDSALYFCASSATGGHEQFFGPGTRLTVL.